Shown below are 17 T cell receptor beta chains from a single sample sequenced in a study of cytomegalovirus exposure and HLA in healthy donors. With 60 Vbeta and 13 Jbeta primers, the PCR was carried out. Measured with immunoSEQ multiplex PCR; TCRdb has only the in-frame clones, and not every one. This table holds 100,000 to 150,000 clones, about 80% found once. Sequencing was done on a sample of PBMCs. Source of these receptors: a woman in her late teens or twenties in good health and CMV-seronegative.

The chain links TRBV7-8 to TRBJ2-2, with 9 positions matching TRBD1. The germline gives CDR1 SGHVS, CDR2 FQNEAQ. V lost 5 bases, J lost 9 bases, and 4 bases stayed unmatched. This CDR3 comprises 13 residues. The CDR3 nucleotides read TGTGCCAGCAGCCTGGACAGGGGCAGGGAGCTGTTTTTT. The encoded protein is CASSLDRGRELFF.

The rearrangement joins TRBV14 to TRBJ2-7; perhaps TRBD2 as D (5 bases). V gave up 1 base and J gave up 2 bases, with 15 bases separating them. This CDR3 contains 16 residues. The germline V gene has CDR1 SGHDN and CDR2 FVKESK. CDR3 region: CASSQVFTADPYEQYF. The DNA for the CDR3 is TGTGCCAGCAGCCAAGTTTTCACAGCGGACCCCTACGAGCAGTACTTC.

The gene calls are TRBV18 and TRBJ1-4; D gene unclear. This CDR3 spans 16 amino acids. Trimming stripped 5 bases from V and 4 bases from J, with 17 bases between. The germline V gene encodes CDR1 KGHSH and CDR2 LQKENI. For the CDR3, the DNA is TGTGCCAGCTCAAAACGCGAGGCAGCCATTAATGAAAAACTGTTTTTT. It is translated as CASSKREAAINEKLFF. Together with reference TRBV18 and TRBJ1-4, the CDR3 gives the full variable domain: NAGVMQNPRHLVRRRGQEARLRCSPMKGHSHVYWYRQLPEEGLKFMVYLQKENIIDESGMPKERFSAEFPKEGPSILRIQQVVRGDSAAYFCASSKREAAINEKLFFGSGTQLSVL.

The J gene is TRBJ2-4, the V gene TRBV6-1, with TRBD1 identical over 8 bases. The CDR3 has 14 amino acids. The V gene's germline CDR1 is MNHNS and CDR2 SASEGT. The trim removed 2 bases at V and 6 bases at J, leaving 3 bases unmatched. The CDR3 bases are TGTGCCAGCAGTGAACCCGGACAGGGAAACATTCAGTACTTC. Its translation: CASSEPGQGNIQYF.

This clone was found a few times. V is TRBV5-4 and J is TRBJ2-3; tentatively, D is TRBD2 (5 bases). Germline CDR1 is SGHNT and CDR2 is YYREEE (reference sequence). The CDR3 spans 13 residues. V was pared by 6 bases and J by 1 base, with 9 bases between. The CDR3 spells CASTSRGTDTQYF. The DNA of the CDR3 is TGTGCCAGCACCTCGCGGGGCACAGATACGCAGTATTTT.

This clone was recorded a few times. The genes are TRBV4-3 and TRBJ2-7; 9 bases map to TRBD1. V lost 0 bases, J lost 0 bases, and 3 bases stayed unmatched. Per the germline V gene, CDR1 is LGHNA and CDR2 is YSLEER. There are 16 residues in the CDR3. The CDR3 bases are TGCGCCAGCAGCCAAGAACAGGGGGCAAGCTCCTACGAGCAGTACTTC. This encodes CASSQEQGASSYEQYF.

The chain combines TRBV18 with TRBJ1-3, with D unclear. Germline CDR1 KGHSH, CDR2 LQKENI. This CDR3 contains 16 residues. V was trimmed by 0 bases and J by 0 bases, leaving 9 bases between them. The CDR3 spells CASSPPVQSSGNTIYF. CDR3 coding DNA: TGTGCCAGCTCACCACCGGTACAGAGCTCTGGAAACACCATATATTTT. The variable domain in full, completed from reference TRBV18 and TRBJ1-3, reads NAGVMQNPRHLVRRRGQEARLRCSPMKGHSHVYWYRQLPEEGLKFMVYLQKENIIDESGMPKERFSAEFPKEGPSILRIQQVVRGDSAAYFCASSPPVQSSGNTIYFGEGSWLTVV.

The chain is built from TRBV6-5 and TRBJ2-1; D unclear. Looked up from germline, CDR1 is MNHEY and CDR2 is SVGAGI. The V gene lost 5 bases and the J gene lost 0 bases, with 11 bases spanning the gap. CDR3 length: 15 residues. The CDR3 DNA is TGTGCCAGCAGTATGTTAATGAGCTCCTACAATGAGCAGTTCTTC. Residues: CASSMLMSSYNEQFF.

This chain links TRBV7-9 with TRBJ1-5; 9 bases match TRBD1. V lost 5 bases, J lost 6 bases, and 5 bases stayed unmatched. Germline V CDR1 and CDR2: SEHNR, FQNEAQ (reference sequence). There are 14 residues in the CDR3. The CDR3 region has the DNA TGTGCCAGCAGCCTACAGGGGGCTAGTCAGCCCCAGCATTTT. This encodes CASSLQGASQPQHF.

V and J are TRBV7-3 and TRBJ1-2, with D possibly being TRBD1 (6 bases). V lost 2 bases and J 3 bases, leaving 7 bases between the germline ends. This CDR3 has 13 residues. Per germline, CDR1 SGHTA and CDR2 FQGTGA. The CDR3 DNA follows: TGTGCCAGCAGCTTAGGGGGCGACTATGGCTACACCTTC. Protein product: CASSLGGDYGYTF.

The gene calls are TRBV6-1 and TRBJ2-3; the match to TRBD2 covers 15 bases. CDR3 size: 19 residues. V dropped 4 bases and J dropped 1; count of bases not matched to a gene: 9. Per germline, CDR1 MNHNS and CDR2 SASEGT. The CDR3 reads CASSGTSGRAEDGTDTQYF. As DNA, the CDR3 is TGTGCCAGCAGTGGGACTAGCGGGAGGGCCGAGGATGGCACAGATACGCAGTATTTT.

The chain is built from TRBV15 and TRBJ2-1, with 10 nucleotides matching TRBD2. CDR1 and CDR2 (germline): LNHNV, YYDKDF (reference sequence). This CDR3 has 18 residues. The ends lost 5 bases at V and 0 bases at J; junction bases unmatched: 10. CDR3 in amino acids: CATSRFSSGGYSYNEQFF. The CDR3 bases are TGTGCCACCAGCCGGTTTTCTAGCGGGGGATACTCCTACAATGAGCAGTTCTTC.

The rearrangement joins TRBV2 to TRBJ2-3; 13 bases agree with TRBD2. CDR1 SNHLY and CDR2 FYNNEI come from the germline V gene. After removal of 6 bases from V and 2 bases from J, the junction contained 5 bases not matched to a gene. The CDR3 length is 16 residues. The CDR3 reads CASRPTSGGLTDTQYF. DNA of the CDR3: TGTGCCAGCAGGCCGACTAGCGGGGGGCTCACAGATACGCAGTATTTT.

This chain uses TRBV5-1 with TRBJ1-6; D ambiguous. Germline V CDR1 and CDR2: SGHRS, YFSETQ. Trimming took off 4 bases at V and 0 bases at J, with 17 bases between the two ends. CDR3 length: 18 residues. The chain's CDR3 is CASSVLPRSSSYNSPLHF. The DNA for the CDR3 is TGCGCCAGCAGCGTATTGCCCCGCTCGAGCTCCTATAATTCACCCCTCCACTTT. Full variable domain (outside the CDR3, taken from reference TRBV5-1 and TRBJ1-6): KAGVTQTPRYLIKTRGQQVTLSCSPISGHRSVSWYQQTPGQGLQFLFEYFSETQRNKGNFPGRFSGRQFSNSRSEMNVSTLELGDSALYLCASSVLPRSSSYNSPLHFGNGTRLTVT.

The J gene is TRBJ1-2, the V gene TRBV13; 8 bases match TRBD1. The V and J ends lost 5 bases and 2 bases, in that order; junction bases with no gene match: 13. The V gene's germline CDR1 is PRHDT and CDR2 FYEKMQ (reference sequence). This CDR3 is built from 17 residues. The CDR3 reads CASSRQGWGGANYGYTF. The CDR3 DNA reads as TGTGCCAGCAGCCGACAGGGGTGGGGGGGCGCGAACTATGGCTACACCTTC.

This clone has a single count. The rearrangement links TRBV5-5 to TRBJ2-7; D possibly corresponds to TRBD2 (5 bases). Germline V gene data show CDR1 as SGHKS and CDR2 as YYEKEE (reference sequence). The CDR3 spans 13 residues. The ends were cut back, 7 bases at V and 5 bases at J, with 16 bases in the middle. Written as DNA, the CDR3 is TGTGCCAGCTTGATTACTGGAGGCCACGAGCAGTACTTC. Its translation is CASLITGGHEQYF.

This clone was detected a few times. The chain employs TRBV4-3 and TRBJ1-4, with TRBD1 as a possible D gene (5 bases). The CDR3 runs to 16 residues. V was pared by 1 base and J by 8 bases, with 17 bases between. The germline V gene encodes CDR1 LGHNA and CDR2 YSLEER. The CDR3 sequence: CASSQGPGERDEKLFF. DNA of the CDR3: TGCGCCAGCAGCCAAGGGCCGGGGGAAAGAGACGAAAAACTGTTTTTT.